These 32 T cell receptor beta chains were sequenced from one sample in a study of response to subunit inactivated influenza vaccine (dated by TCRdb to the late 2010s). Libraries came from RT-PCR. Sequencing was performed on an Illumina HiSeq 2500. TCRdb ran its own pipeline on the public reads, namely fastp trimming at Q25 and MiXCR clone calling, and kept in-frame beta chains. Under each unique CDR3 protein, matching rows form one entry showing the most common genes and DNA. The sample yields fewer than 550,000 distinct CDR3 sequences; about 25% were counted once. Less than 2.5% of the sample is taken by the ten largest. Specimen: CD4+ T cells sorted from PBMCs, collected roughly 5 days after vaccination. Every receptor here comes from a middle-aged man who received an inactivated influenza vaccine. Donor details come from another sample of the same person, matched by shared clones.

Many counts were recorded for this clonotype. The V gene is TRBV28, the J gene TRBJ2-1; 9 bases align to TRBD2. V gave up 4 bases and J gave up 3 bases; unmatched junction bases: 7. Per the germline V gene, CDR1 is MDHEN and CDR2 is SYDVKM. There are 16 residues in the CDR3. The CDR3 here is CASSWVAGANYNEQFF. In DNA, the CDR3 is TGTGCCAGCAGTTGGGTAGCGGGAGCGAACTACAATGAGCAGTTCTTC.

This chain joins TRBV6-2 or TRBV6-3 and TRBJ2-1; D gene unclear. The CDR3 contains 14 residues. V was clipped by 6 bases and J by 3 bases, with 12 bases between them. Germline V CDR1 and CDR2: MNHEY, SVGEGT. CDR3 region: CASSRVESYNEQFF. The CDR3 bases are TGTGCCAGCAGCAGAGTAGAGAGCTACAATGAGCAGTTCTTC.

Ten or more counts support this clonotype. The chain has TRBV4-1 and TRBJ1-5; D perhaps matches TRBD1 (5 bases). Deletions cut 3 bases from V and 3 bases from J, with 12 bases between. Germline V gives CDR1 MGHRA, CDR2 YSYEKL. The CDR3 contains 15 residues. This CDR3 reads CASSHPGPTNQPQHF. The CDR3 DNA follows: TGCGCCAGCAGCCACCCGGGACCGACCAATCAGCCCCAGCATTTT.

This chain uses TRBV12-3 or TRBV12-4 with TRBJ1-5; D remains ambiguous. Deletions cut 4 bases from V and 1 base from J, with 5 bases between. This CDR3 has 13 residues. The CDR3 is CASSSVSNQPQHF. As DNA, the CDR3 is TGTGCCAGCAGTTCTGTAAGCAATCAGCCCCAGCATTTT.

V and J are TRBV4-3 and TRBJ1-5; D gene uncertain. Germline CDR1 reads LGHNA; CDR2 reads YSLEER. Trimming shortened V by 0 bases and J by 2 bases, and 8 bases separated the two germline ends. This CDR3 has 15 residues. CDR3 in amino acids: CASSQDSMGNQPQHF. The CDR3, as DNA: TGCGCCAGCAGCCAAGATAGTATGGGCAATCAGCCCCAGCATTTT.

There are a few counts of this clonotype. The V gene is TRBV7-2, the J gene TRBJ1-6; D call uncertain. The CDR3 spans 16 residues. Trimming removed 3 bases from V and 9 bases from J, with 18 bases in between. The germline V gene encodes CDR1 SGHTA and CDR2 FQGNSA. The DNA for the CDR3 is TGTGCCAGCAGCTTCAACAACGTGGGGTCCCGTTCACCCCTCCACTTT. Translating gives CASSFNNVGSRSPLHF.

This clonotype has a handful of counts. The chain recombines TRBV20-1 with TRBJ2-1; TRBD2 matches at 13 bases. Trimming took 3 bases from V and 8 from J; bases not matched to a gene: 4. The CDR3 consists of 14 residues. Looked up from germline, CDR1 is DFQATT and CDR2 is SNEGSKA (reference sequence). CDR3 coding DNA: TGCAGTGCTAGGACTAGCGGGGGGCTCGATGAGCAGTTCTTC. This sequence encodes CSARTSGGLDEQFF.

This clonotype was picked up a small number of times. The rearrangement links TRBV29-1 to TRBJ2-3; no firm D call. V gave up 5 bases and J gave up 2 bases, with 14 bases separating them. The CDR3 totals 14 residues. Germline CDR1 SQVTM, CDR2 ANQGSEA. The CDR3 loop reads CSVSPWGSTDTQYF. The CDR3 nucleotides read TGCAGCGTTTCCCCGTGGGGTTCCACAGATACGCAGTATTTT.

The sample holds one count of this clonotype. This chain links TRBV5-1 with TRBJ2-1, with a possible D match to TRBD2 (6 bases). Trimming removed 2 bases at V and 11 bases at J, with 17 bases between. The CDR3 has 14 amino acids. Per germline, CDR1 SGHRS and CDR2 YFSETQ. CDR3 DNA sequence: TGCGCCAGCAGCTTCGGCGGGGACCGATCGAAGCAGTTCTTC. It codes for CASSFGGDRSKQFF.

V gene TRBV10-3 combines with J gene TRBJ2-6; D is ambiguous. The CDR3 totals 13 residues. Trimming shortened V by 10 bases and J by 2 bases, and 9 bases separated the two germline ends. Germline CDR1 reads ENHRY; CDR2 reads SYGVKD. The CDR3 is CATFNAGANVLTF. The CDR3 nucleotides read TGTGCCACCTTCAACGCTGGGGCCAACGTCCTGACTTTC.

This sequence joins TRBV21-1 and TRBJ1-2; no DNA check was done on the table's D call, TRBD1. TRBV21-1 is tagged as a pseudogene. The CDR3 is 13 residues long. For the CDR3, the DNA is TGTGCCAGCAGAGACAGGGCGCGGTATGGCTACACCTTC. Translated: CASRDRARYGYTF.

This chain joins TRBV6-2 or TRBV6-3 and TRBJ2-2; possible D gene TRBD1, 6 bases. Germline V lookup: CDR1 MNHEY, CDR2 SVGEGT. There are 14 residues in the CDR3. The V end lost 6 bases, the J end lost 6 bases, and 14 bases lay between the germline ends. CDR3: CASRFRQAPGELFF. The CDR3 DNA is TGTGCCAGCAGATTTAGACAGGCCCCCGGGGAGCTGTTTTTT.

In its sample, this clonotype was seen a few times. Here the CDR3 DNA reads TGTGCCAGCGCCCGGTTTAGCGAGAACGGGGAGACCCAGTACTTC. The encoded protein is CASARFSENGETQYF. The V call is TRBV21-1, the J call TRBJ2-5; the D call in the table, TRBD2, was not verified against the DNA. TRBV21-1 is a listed pseudogene. CDR3 size: 15 residues.

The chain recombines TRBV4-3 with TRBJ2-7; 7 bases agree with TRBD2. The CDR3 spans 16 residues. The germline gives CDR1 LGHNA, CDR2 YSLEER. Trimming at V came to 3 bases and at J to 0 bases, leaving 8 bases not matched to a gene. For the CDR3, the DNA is TGCGCCAGCAGCCAGGGTAGCGGGTTCCTCTCCTACGAGCAGTACTTC. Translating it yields CASSQGSGFLSYEQYF.

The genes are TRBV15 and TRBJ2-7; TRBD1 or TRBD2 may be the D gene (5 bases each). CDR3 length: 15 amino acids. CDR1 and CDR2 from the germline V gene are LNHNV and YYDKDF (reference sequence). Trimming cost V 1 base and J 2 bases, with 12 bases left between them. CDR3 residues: CATSRVGAEAYEQYF. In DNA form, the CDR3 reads TGTGCCACCAGCAGAGTCGGGGCGGAAGCCTACGAGCAGTACTTC. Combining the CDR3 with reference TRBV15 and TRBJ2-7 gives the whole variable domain DAMVIQNPRYQVTQFGKPVTLSCSQTLNHNVMYWYQQKSSQAPKLLFHYYDKDFNNEADTPDNFQSRRPNTSFCFLDIRSPGLGDTAMYLCATSRVGAEAYEQYFGPGTRLTVT.

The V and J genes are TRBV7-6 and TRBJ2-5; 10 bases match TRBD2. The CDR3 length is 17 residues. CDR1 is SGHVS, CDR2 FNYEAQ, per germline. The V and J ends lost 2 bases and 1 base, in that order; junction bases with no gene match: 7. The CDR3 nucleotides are TGTGCCAGCAGCTTAATTAGCGGGGGGATATTCCAAGAGACCCAGTACTTC. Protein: CASSLISGGIFQETQYF.

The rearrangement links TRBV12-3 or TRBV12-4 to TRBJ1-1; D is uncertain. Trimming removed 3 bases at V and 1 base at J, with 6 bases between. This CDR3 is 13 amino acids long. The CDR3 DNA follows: TGTGCCAGCAGTTTCTATGAGAACACTGAAGCTTTCTTT. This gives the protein CASSFYENTEAFF.

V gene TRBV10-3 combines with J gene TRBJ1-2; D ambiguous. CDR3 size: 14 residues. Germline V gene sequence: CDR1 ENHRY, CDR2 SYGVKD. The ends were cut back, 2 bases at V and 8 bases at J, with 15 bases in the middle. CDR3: CAISETGRGEGYTF. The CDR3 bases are TGTGCCATCAGTGAGACCGGACGGGGAGAGGGCTACACCTTC.

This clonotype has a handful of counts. Here the CDR3 reads CSARGFGTSGAIGETQYF. CDR3 DNA sequence: TGCAGTGCTAGAGGATTCGGGACTAGCGGAGCCATAGGGGAGACCCAGTACTTC. The chain joins TRBV20-1 to TRBJ2-5, with 11 bases fitting TRBD2. The V gene's germline CDR1 is DFQATT and CDR2 SNEGSKA (reference sequence). The CDR3 sequence is 18 residues long. Trimming removed 1 base from V and 5 bases from J; junction bases left unmatched: 15.

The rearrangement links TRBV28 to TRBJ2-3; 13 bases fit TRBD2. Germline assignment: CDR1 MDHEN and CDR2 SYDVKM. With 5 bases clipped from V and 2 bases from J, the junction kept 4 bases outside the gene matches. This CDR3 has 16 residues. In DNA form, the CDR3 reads TGTGCCAGCAGTCAGGGACTAGCGGGGTTCACAGATACGCAGTATTTT. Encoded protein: CASSQGLAGFTDTQYF.

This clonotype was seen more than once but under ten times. CDR3 sequence reads: CSAGLDYGYTF. The CDR3 coding sequence is TGCAGTGCCGGACTGGACTATGGCTACACCTTC. The chain links TRBV29-1 to TRBJ1-2; no firm D call. This CDR3 region has 11 residues. Germline V gene data show CDR1 as SQVTM and CDR2 as ANQGSEA.

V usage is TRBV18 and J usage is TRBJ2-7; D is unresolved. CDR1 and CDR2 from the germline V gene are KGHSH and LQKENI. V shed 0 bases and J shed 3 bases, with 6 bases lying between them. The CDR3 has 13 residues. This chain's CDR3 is CASSPPSRYEQYF. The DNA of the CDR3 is TGTGCCAGCTCACCACCTAGCCGCTACGAGCAGTACTTC.

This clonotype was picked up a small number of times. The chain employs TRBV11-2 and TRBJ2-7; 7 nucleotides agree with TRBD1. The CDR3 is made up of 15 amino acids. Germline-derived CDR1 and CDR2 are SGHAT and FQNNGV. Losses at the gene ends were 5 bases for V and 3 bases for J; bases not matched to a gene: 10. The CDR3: CASSTSGQTHYEQYF. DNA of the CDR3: TGTGCCAGCAGCACTTCGGGACAGACCCACTACGAGCAGTACTTC.

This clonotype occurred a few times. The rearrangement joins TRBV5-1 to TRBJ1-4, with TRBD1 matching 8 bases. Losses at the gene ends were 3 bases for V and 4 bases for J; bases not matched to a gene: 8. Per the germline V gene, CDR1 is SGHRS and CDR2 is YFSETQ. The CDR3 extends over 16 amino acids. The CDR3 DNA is TGCGCCAGCAGCTCGCTACCGGGACAGGTTAATGAAAAACTGTTTTTT. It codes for CASSSLPGQVNEKLFF.

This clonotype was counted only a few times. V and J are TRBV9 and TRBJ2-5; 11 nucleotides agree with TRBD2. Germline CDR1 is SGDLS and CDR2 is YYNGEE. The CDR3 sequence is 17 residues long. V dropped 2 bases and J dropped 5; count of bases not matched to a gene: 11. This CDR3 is CASSVQPLAGVGETQYF. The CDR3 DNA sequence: TGTGCCAGCAGCGTCCAGCCACTAGCGGGAGTCGGGGAGACCCAGTACTTC.

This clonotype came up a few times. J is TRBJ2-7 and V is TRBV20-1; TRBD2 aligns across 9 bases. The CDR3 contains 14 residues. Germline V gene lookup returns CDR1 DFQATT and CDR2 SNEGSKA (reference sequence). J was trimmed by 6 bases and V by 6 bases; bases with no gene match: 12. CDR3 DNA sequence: TGCAGTGCACCTAATAGCGGGAGCTTGGGCGAGCAGTACTTC. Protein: CSAPNSGSLGEQYF.

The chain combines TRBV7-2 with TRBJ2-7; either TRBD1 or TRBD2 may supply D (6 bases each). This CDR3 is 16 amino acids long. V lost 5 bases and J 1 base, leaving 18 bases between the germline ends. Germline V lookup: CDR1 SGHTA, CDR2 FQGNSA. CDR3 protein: CASSTMGGSLSYEQYF. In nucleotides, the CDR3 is TGTGCCAGCAGCACAATGGGGGGCTCCCTATCCTACGAGCAGTACTTC.

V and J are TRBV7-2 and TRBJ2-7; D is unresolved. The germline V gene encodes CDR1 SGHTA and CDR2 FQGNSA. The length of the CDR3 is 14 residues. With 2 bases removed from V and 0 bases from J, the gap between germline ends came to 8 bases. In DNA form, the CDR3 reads TGTGCCAGCAGCTTAAAGCACCGCTCCTACGAGCAGTACTTC. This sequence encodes CASSLKHRSYEQYF.

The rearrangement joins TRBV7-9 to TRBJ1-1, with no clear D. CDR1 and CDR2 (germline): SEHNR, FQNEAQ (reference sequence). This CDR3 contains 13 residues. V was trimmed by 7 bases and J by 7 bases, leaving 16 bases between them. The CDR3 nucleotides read TGTGCCAGCATCCTAGGGAGGGAGAGTGAAGCTTTCTTT. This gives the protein CASILGRESEAFF.

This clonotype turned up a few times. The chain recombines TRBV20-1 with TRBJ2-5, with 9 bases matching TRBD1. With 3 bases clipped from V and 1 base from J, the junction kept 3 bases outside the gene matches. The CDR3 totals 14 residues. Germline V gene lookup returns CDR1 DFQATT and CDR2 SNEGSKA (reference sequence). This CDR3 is CSARRDRAQETQYF. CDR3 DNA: TGCAGTGCTAGGAGGGACAGGGCCCAAGAGACCCAGTACTTC.

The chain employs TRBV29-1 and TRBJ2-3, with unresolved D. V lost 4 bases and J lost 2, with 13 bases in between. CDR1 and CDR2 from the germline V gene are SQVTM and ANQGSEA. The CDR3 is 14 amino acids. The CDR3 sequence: CSVGGSPATDTQYF. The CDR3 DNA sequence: TGCAGCGTTGGAGGTAGCCCCGCCACAGATACGCAGTATTTT.

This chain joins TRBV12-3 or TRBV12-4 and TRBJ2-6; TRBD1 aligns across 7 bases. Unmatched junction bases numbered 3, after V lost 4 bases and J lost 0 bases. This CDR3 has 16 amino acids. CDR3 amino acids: CASSWTGYSGANVLTF. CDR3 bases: TGTGCCAGCAGTTGGACAGGTTACTCTGGGGCCAACGTCCTGACTTTC.